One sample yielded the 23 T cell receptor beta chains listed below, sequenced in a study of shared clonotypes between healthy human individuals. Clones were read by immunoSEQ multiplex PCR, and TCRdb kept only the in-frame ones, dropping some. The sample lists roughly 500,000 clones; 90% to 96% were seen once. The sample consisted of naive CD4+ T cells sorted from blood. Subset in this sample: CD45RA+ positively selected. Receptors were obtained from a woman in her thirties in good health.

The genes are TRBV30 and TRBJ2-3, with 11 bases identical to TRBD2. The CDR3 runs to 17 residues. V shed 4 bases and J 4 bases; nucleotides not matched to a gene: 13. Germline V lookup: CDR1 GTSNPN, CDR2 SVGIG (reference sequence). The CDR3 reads CAWIPGLAVFPADTQYF. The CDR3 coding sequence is TGTGCCTGGATCCCGGGACTAGCGGTTTTTCCGGCAGATACGCAGTATTTT.

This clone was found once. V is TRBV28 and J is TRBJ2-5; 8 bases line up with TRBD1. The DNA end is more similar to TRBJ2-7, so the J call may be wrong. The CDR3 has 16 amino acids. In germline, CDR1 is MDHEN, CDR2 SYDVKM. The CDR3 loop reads CASSLYRTGRAYEQYF. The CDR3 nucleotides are TGTGCCAGCAGTTTATATCGGACAGGGCGGGCCTACGAGCAGTACTTC.

CDR3 region: CASSSGTLGTEAFF. DNA of the CDR3: TGCGCCAGCAGTAGCGGGACTCTAGGCACTGAAGCTTTCTTT. The rearrangement joins TRBV5-1 to TRBJ1-1; maybe TRBD1 (5 bases). The CDR3 contains 14 residues. V was shortened by 5 bases and J by 4 bases, with 15 bases between the two germline ends. Germline V lookup: CDR1 SGHRS, CDR2 YFSETQ. The complete variable domain, with remaining parts taken from reference TRBV5-1 and TRBJ1-1, reads KAGVTQTPRYLIKTRGQQVTLSCSPISGHRSVSWYQQTPGQGLQFLFEYFSETQRNKGNFPGRFSGRQFSNSRSEMNVSTLELGDSALYLCASSSGTLGTEAFFGQGTRLTVV.

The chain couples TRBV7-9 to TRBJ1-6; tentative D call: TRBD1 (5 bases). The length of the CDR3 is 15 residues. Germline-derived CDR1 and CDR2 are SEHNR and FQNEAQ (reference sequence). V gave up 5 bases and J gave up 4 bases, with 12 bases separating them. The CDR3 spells CASSPGEGYNSPLHF. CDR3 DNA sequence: TGTGCCAGCAGCCCCGGGGAGGGGTATAATTCACCCCTCCACTTT.

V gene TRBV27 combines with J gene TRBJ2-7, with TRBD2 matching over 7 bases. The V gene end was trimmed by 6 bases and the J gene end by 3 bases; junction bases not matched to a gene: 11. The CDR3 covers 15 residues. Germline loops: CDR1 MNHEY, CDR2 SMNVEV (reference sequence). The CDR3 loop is CASSDLAEGIYEQYF. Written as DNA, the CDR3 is TGTGCCAGCAGCGATCTAGCGGAAGGCATCTACGAGCAGTACTTC.

The CDR3 sequence: CASSYSWGDEKLFF. DNA for the CDR3: TGTGCCAGCAGTTACTCCTGGGGTGATGAAAAACTGTTTTTT. V gene TRBV6-5 combines with J gene TRBJ1-4, with D unresolved. This CDR3 region has 14 residues. V lost 0 bases and J lost 6, with 8 bases in between. Per the germline V gene, CDR1 is MNHEY and CDR2 is SVGAGI.

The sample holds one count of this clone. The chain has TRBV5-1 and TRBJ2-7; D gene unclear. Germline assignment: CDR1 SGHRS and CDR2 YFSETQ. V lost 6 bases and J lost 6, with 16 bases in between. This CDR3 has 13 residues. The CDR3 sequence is CASTLEGVGEQYF. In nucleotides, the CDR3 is TGCGCCAGCACCCTAGAAGGAGTCGGCGAGCAGTACTTC.

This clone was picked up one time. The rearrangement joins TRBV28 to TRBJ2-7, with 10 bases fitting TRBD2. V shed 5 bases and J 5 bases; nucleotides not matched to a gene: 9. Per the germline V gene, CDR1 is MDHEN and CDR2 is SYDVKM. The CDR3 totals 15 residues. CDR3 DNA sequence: TGTGCCAGCAGTCTCTCTGGACTAGCGGCCCACGAGCAGTACTTC. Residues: CASSLSGLAAHEQYF. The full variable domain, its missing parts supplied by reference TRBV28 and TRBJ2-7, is DVKVTQSSRYLVKRTGEKVFLECVQDMDHENMFWYRQDPGLGLRLIYFSYDVKMKEKGDIPEGYSVSREKKERFSLILESASTNQTSMYLCASSLSGLAAHEQYFGPGTRLTVT.

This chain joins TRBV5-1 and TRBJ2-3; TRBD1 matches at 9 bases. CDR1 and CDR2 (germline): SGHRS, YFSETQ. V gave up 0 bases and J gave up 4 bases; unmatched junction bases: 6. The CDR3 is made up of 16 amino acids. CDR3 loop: CASSLDGTGSADTQYF. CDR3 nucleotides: TGCGCCAGCAGCTTGGACGGGACAGGGTCAGCAGATACGCAGTATTTT.

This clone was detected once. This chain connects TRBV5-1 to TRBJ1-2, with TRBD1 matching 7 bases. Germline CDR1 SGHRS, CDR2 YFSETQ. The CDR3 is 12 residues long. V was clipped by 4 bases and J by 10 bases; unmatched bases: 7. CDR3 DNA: TGCGCCAGCAGCCCGGGGACAGAGGCCTACACCTTC. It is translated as CASSPGTEAYTF.

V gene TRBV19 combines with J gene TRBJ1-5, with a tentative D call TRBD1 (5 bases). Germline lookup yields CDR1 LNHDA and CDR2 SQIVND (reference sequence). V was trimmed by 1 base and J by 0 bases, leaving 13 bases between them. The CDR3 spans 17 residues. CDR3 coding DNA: TGTGCCAGTAGTATAGGCGGGGGACGCCATAGCAATCAGCCCCAGCATTTT. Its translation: CASSIGGGRHSNQPQHF.

CDR3 region: CASSPDRNTGELFF. CDR3 sequence (DNA): TGTGCCAGCAGCCCTGACAGAAACACCGGGGAGCTGTTTTTT. The rearrangement links TRBV7-9 to TRBJ2-2; a weak D match, TRBD1 (5 bases). The V end was cut by 5 bases, the J end by 2 bases, with 9 bases between. Germline values: CDR1 SEHNR, CDR2 FQNEAQ (reference sequence). The CDR3 extends over 14 amino acids.

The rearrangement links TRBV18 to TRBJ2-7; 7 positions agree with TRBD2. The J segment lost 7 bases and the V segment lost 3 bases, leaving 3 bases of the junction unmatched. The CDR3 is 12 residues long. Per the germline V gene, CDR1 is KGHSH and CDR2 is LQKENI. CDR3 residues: CASSPGEGEQYF. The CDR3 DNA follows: TGTGCCAGCTCACCGGGGGAGGGGGAGCAGTACTTC.

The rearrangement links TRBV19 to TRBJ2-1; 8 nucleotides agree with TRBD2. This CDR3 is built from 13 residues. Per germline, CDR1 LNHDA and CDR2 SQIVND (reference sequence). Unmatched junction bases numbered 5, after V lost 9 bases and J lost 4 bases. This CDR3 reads CASRGRRYNEQFF. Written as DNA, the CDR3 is TGTGCCAGCCGCGGGAGGAGATACAATGAGCAGTTCTTC. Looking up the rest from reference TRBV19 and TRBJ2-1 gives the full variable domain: DGGITQSPKYLFRKEGQNVTLSCEQNLNHDAMYWYRQDPGQGLRLIYYSQIVNDFQKGDIAEGYSVSREKKESFPLTVTSAQKNPTAFYLCASRGRRYNEQFFGPGTRLTVL.

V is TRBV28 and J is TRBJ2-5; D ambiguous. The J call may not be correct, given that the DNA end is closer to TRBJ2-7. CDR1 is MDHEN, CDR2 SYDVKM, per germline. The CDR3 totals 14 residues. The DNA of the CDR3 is TGTGCCAGCAGTCCACCTCAGTCGGGCTACGAGCAGTACTTC. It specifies CASSPPQSGYEQYF.

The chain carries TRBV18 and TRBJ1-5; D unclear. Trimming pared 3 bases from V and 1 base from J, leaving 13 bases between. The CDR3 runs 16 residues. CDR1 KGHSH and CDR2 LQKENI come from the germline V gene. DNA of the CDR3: TGTGCCAGCTCACCCCAGGCCCAGGTGAGCAATCAGCCCCAGCATTTT. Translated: CASSPQAQVSNQPQHF.

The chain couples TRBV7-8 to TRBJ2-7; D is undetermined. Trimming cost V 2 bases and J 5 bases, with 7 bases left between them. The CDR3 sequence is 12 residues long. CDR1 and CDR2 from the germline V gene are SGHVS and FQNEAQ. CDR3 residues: CASSLTRNEQYF. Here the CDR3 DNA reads TGTGCCAGCAGCTTAACGCGGAACGAGCAGTACTTC.

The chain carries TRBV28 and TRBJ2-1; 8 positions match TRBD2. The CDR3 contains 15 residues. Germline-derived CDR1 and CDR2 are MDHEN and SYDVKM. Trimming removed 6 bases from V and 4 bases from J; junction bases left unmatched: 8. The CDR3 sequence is CASRFTSGAYNEQFF. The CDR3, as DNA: TGTGCCAGCAGATTTACTAGCGGAGCATACAATGAGCAGTTCTTC.

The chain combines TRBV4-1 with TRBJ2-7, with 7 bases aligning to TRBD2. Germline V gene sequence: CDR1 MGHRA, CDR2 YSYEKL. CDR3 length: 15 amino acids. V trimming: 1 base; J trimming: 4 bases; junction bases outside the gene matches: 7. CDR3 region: CASSQVASGIYEQYF. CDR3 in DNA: TGCGCCAGCAGCCAAGTTGCTAGCGGCATATACGAGCAGTACTTC.

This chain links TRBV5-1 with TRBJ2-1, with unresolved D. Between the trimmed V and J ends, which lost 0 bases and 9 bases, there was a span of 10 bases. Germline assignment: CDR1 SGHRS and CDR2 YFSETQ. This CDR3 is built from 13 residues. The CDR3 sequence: CASSLGQPGEQFF. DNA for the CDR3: TGCGCCAGCAGCTTGGGGCAGCCGGGTGAGCAGTTCTTC.

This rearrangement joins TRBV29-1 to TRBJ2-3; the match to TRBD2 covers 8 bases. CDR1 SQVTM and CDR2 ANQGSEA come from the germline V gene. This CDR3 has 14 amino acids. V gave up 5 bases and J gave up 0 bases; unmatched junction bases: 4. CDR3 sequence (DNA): TGCAGCGTTATACGGGGGGGAAGCACAGATACGCAGTATTTT. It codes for CSVIRGGSTDTQYF.

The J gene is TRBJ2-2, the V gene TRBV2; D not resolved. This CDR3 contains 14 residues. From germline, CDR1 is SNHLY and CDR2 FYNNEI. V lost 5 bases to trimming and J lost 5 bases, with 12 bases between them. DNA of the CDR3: TGTGCCAGCAGTCTAGACCTAATTACCGGGGAGCTGTTTTTT. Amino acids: CASSLDLITGELFF.

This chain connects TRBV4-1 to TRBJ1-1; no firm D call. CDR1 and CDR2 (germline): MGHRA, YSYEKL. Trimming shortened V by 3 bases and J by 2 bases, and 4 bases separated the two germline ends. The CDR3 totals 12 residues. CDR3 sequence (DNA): TGCGCCAGCAGCCATCCAAACACTGAAGCTTTCTTT. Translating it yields CASSHPNTEAFF.